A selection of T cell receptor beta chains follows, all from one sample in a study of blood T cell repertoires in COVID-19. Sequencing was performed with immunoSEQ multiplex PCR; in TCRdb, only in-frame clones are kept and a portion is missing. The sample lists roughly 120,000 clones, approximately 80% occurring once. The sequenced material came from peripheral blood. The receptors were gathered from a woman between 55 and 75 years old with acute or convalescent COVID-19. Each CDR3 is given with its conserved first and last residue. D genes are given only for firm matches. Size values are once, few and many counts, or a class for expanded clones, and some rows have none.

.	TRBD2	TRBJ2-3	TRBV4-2	TGTGCCAGCAGCCAAGACACTAGCGGGGGGCGAGATACGCAGTATTTT	CASSQDTSGGRDTQYF
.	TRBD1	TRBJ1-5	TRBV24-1	TGTGCCACCAGTGATAACAGGGGCTATAGCAATCAGCCCCAGCATTTT	CATSDNRGYSNQPQHF
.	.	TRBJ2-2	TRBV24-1	TGTGCCACCAGCGCGGGTTTGGACGCCGGGGAGCTGTTTTTT	CATSAGLDAGELFF
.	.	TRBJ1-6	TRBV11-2	TGTGCCAGCAGCTATGGGTTCTGGGACACGAGCTCCTATAATTCACCCCTCCACTTT	CASSYGFWDTSSYNSPLHF
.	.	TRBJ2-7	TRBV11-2	TGTGCCAGCAGCATACAGGGCTACGAGCAGTACTTC	CASSIQGYEQYF
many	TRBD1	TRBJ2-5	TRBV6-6	TGTGCCAGCAGTTACGGGACAGGGGGCGCGGAGACCCAGTACTTC	CASSYGTGGAETQYF
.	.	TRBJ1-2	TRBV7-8	TGTGCCAGCAGCTTAGTTTATGGACAGACTAACTATGGCTACACCTTC	CASSLVYGQTNYGYTF
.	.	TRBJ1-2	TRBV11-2	TGTGCCAGCACCTCGGGGGGAATTTATGGCTACACCTTC	CASTSGGIYGYTF
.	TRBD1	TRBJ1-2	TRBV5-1	TGCGCCAGCAGCGGGGGGACAGGGGATGGCTACACCTTC	CASSGGTGDGYTF
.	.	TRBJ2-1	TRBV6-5	TGTGCCAGCAGTTCCCTCAATGAGCAGTTCTTC	CASSSLNEQFF
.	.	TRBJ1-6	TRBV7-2	TGTGCCAGCAGCTTAGGGGCAGGGCGGTCACCCCTCCACTTT	CASSLGAGRSPLHF
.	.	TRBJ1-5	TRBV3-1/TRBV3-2	TGTGCCAGCAGCCAGACGGGGGGTAGGCAGCCCCAGCATTTT	CASSQTGGRQPQHF
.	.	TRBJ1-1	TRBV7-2	TGTGCCAGCAGCTTAGGAGCTGACGGTCTAGAGTGGGCTTTCTTT	CASSLGADGLEWAFF
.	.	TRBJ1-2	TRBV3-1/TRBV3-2	TGTGCCAGCAGCCAACAGGGTAGGAACTATGGCTACACCTTC	CASSQQGRNYGYTF
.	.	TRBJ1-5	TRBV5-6	TGTGCCAGCAGCTTGGGGGCAGTCAATCAGCCCCAGCATTTT	CASSLGAVNQPQHF
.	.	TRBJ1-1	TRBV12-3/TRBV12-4	TGTGCCAGCACCACCAGGGTGAACACTGAAGCTTTCTTT	CASTTRVNTEAFF
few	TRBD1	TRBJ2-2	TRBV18	TGTGCCAGCTCCCGACAGGGGGACACCGGGGAGCTGTTTTTT	CASSRQGDTGELFF
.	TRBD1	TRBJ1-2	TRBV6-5	TGTGCCAGCAGTTACTCTTTACCGGGACAGGGGTATGGCTACACCTTC	CASSYSLPGQGYGYTF
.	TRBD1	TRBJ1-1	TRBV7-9	TGTGCCAGCAGCCCCAGACAGGGAAGGAACACTGAAGCTTTCTTT	CASSPRQGRNTEAFF
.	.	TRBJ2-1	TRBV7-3	TGTGCCAGCAGCGCAACGGGGGGCAGCGACAATGAGCAGTTCTTC	CASSATGGSDNEQFF
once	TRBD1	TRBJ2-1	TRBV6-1	TGTGCCAGCAGTGAACAAGGGACAGGGTCGGATGAGCAGTTCTTC	CASSEQGTGSDEQFF
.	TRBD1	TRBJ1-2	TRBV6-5	TGTGCCAGCAGTCCGACAGGGGCCCTCTATGGCTACACCTTC	CASSPTGALYGYTF
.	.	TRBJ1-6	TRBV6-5	TGTGCCAGCACTCATCGAGGGGGTTTATCACCCCTCCACTTT	CASTHRGGLSPLHF
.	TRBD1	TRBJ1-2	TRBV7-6	TGTGCCAGCAGCTCCGGACAGGGCCTCTATGGCTACACCTTC	CASSSGQGLYGYTF
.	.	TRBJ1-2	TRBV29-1	TGCAGCGTTGAAGATCGGGGTAACTATGGCTACACCTTC	CSVEDRGNYGYTF
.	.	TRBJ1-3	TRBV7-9	TGTGCCAGCAGCTTCGGTGCTAGATCTGGAAACACCATATATTTT	CASSFGARSGNTIYF
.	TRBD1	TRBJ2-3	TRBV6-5	TGTGCCAGCACGGGACAGGGGGTAGATACGCAGTATTTT	CASTGQGVDTQYF
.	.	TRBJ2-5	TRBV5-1	TGCGCCAGCAGCTTGGACCCGGGGACCCAGTACTTC	CASSLDPGTQYF
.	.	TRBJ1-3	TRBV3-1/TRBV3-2	TGTGCCAGCAGCCCCTCAGGGGTATATCCTGGAAACACCATATATTTT	CASSPSGVYPGNTIYF
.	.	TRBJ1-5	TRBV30	TGTGCCTGGACGCTTTCCGGCGGTTCAAATCAGCCCCAGCATTTT	CAWTLSGGSNQPQHF
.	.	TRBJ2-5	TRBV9	TGTGCCAGCAGCGTAGACGCGGGGGCGTTAGGCTTGACCCAGTACTTC	CASSVDAGALGLTQYF
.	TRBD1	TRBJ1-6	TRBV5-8	TGTGCCAGCAGTATACAATCGGGACAGGGGAATTCACCCCTCCACTTT	CASSIQSGQGNSPLHF
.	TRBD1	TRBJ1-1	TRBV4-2	TGTGCCAGCAGCCGAGCCTCCGGGACAGGGAACACTGAAGCTTTCTTT	CASSRASGTGNTEAFF
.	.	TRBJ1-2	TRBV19	TGTGCCAGTAGTATAGGACGGGGAAACTATGGCTACACCTTC	CASSIGRGNYGYTF
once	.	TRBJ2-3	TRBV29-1	TGCAGCGTTCAGATGGTTCCCCCACGAGATACGCAGTATTTT	CSVQMVPPRDTQYF
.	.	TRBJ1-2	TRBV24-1	TGTGCCACCAGTGATTTGCGCGGACAGGGCTACACCTTC	CATSDLRGQGYTF
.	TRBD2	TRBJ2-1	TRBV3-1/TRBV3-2	TGTGCCAGCAGCCAAGATCAGCGGGGGGCCCCGTATGAGCAGTTCTTC	CASSQDQRGAPYEQFF
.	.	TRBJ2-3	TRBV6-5	TGTGCCAGCAGTTACTCAGGGGCGGCCACAGATACGCAGTATTTT	CASSYSGAATDTQYF
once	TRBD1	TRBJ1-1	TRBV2	TGTGCCAGCAGTGAAGCGCAGGGGGTCCCATTGGTGAACACTGAAGCTTTCTTT	CASSEAQGVPLVNTEAFF
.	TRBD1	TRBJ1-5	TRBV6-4	TGTGCCAGCAATGAACCGGGACAGCGTTGCAATCAGCCCCAGCATTTT	CASNEPGQRCNQPQHF